This TCR beta chain was observed in a study of shared clonotypes between healthy human individuals. Overall study context: The study used three CD4 naive, three CD4 memory, two CD8 naive and one CD8 memory plate per donor.

Study results and caveats: Only blood underwent sampling, and tissue repertoires likely differ. Clonotype sharing among donors likely depends on sequencing depth. Four donors shared approximately 5% of their naive CD4 clonotypes.

The data were produced by immunoSEQ multiplex PCR, yet TCRdb's version contains in-frame clones alone and is incomplete. The sample yields about 2.4 million clones, roughly 93% seen once. As concerns this clone: What it binds is unknown.

Specimen: naive CD4+ T cells from PBMCs. As for subset: CD45RA+ positively selected. The origin of this receptor is a man aged 18 to 30 in good health. Some clones in this sample may be carry-over from other donors' samples.

CDR3 in amino acids: CASSPPGSGSTYNEQFF. CDR3 bases: TGTGCCAGCAGTCCCCCGGGTAGCGGGAGTACCTACAATGAGCAGTTCTTC. The chain recombines TRBV28 with TRBJ2-1; 9 bases fit TRBD2. This CDR3 comprises 17 residues. V was clipped by 5 bases and J by 2 bases; unmatched bases: 10. Germline V gene lookup returns CDR1 MDHEN and CDR2 SYDVKM.